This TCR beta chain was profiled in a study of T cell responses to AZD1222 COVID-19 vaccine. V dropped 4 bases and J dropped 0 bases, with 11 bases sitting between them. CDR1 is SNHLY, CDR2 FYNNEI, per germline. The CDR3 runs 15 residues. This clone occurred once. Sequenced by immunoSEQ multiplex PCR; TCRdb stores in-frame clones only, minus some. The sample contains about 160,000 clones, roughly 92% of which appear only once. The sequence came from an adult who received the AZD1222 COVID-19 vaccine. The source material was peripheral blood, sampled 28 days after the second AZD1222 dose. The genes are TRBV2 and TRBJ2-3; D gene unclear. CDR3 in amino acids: CASSAGTASTDTQYF. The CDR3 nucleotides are TGTGCCAGCAGTGCAGGAACGGCTAGCACAGATACGCAGTATTTT.